The text below deals with one T cell receptor (beta chain). Its antigen is still unknown. This CDR3 has 13 amino acids. Trimming removed 3 bases from V and 7 bases from J, with 12 bases in between. Germline V gene sequence: CDR1 GTSNPN, CDR2 SVGIG (reference sequence). HIV-negative, healthy adults without recent acute infections or vaccinations were the donors. These data originate in a study of shared clonotypes between healthy human individuals. The overall study: Sampling drew on donors who were two women and three men aged 18 to 49. Overall study findings and caveats: The naive CD4 repertoires of a few donors were compared, and 5% to 6.5% of clonotypes were shared. Generally, estimated richness proved larger in naive subsets than it did in memory subsets.

The method was immunoSEQ multiplex PCR; TCRdb's version includes in-frame clones alone and lacks a portion of them. Here the sample spans some 2,400,000 clones, 90% to 97% being singletons. The chain joins TRBV30 to TRBJ1-4; D ambiguous. The TCR sequence derives from a man between 18 and 35 years old in good health. Sample: naive CD4+ T cells sorted from blood. Subset reported: CD45RA+ positively selected. CDR3 sequence: CAWRSSISEKLFF. CDR3 bases: TGTGCCTGGAGGTCCTCAATAAGTGAAAAACTGTTTTTT.